The T cell receptor beta chain described here comes from a study of monozygotic twins with inflammatory bowel disease. From the 5' RACE reads, TCRdb lists one entry per CDR3 protein and no DNA. Reported are approximately 330,000 distinct CDR3 sequences; the ten largest clones contain roughly 2%. CDR1 is MGHRA, CDR2 YSYEKL, per germline. This CDR3 contains 16 residues. The specimen sequenced was blood. This chain uses TRBV4-1 with TRBJ2-7; TCRdb picks TRBD1, but there is no DNA to check that call. This TCR was sampled from a human donor with ulcerative colitis or Crohn's disease, or a healthy co-twin of an affected twin (not recorded which). The CDR3: CASSQGSRDRLYEQYF.